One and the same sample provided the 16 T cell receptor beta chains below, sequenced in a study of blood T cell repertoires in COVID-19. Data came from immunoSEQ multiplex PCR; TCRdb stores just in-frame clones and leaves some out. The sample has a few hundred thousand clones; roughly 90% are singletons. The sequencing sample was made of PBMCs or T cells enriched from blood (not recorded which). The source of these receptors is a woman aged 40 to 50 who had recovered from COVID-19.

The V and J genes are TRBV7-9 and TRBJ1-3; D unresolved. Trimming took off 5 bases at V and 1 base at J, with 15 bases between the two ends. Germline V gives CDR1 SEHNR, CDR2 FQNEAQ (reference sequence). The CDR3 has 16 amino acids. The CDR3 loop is CASSPRAGSSGNTIYF. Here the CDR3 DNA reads TGTGCCAGCAGCCCGCGGGCCGGTTCGTCTGGAAACACCATATATTTT.

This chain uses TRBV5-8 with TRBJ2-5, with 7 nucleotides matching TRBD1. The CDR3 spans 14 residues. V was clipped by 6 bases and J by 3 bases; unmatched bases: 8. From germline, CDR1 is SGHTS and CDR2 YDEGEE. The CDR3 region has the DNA TGTGCCAGCACCCAGACAGGGAAAGAAGAGACCCAGTACTTC. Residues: CASTQTGKEETQYF.

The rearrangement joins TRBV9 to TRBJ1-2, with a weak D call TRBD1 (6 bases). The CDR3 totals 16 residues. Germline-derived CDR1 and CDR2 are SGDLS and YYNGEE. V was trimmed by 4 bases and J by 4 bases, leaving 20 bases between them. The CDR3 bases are TGTGCCAGCAGCCCATCCGGGGGGCGTCTAGTCTATGGCTACACCTTC. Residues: CASSPSGGRLVYGYTF.

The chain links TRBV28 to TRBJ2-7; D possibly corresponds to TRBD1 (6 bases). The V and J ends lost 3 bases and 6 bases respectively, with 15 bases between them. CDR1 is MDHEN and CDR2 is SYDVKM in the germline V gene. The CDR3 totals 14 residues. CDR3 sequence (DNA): TGTGCCAGCAGTTTTGAGGCAGGGGTAGGCGAGCAGTACTTC. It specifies CASSFEAGVGEQYF. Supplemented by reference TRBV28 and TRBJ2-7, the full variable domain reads DVKVTQSSRYLVKRTGEKVFLECVQDMDHENMFWYRQDPGLGLRLIYFSYDVKMKEKGDIPEGYSVSREKKERFSLILESASTNQTSMYLCASSFEAGVGEQYFGPGTRLTVT.

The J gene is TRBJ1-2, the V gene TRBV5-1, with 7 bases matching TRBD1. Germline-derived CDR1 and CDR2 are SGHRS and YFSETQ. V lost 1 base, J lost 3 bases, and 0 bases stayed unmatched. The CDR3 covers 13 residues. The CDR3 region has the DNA TGCGCCAGCAGCTTGACAGGGGACTATGGCTACACCTTC. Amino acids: CASSLTGDYGYTF.

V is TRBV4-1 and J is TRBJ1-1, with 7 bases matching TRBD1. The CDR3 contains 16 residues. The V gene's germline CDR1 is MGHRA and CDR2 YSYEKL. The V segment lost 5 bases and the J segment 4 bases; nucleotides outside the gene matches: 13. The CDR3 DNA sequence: TGCGCCAGCAGCGGACACAGGGGCCCGGGGGTCACTGAAGCTTTCTTT. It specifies CASSGHRGPGVTEAFF.

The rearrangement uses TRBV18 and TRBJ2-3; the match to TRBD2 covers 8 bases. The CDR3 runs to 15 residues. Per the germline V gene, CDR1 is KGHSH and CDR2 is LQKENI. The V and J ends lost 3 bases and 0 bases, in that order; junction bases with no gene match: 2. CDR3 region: CASSPLAGSTDTQYF. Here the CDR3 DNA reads TGTGCCAGCTCACCTCTAGCGGGTAGCACAGATACGCAGTATTTT.

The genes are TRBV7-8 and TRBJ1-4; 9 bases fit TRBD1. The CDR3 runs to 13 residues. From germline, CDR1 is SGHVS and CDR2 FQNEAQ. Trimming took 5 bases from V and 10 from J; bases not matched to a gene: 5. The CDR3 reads CASSRTDRGKLFF. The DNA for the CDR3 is TGTGCCAGCAGCCGAACGGACAGGGGAAAACTGTTTTTT.

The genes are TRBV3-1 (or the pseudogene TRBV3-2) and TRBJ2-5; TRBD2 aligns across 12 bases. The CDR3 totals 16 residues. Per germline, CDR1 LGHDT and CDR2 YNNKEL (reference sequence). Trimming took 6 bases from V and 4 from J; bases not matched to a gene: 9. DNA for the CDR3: TGTGCCAGCAGGCCCTTGACTAGCGGGAGTCGAGAGACCCAGTACTTC. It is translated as CASRPLTSGSRETQYF.

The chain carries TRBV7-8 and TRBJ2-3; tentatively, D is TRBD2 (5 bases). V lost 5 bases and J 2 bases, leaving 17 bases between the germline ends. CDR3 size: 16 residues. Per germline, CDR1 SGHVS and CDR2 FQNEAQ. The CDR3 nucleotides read TGTGCCAGCAGCCCTTTCGGGGAAACCTTCACAGATACGCAGTATTTT. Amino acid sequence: CASSPFGETFTDTQYF.

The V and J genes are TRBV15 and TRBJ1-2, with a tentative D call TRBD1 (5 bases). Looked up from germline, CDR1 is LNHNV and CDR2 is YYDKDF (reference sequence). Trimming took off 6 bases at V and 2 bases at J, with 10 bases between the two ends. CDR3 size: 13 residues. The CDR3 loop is CATRDTTNYGYTF. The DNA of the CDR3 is TGTGCCACCAGGGACACAACCAACTATGGCTACACCTTC.

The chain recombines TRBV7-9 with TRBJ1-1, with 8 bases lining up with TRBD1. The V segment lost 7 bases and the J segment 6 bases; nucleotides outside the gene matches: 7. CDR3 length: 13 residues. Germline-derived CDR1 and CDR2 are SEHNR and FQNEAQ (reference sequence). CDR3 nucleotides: TGTGCCAGCACCCACAGGGGGGGCCCTGAAGCTTTCTTT. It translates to CASTHRGGPEAFF.

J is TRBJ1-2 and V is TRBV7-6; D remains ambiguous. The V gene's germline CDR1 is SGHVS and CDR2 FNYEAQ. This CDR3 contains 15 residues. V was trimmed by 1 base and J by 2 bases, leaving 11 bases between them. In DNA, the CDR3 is TGTGCCAGCAGCTTAGAGGAGGCGGGGAACTATGGCTACACCTTC. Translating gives CASSLEEAGNYGYTF.

This CDR3 is CASSYSRGGTEAFF. CDR3 nucleotides: TGTGCCAGCAGTTACTCAAGGGGCGGCACTGAAGCTTTCTTT. The rearrangement joins TRBV6-5 to TRBJ1-1; tentatively, D is TRBD1 (5 bases). CDR3 length: 14 amino acids. Germline V gene data show CDR1 as MNHEY and CDR2 as SVGAGI. Trimming shortened V by 0 bases and J by 4 bases, and 9 bases separated the two germline ends.

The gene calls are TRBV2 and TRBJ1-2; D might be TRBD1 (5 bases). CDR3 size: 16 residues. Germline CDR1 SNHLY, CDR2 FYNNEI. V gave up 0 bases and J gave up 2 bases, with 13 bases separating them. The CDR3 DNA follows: TGTGCCAGCAGTGAAGCGGGGGGAGAGGGGAACTATGGCTACACCTTC. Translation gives CASSEAGGEGNYGYTF.

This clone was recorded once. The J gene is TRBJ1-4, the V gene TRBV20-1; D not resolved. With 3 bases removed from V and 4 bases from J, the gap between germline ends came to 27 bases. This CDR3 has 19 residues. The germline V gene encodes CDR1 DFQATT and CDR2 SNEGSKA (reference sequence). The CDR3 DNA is TGCAGTGCTAGTCCATCCCAGCGGAGGGTAGTTGAGGGTAATGAAAAACTGTTTTTT. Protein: CSASPSQRRVVEGNEKLFF.